Described below is a single T cell receptor beta chain sequence and its context. Its antigen is not known. The sample is drawn from a study of identical twins. Findings and caveats of the study: Fewer insertions characterized abundant cord blood beta clonotypes, whereas memory repertoires showed none. Interpretation of the results relied on cross-sectional statistical analysis and not on following the same donors.

Template switching, a step in the protocol, added a universal primer site, and cDNA carried unique molecular identifiers. TCRdb used MiXCR to reprocess the 5' RACE reads, holding one entry per CDR3 protein. This repertoire shows about 330,000 distinct CDR3 sequences, about 12% found once; its top ten account for approximately 7.5%. Between the trimmed V and J ends, which lost 7 bases and 0 bases, there was a span of 14 bases. CDR3 length equals 15 residues. The germline V gene encodes CDR1 MRHNA and CDR2 SNTAGT. The data also belong to a second study, concerning yellow fever vaccine responses in identical twins. That paper states: Twins' vaccine T cell response reportedly gave the appearance of partial convergence and partial personalization.

The sample was CD8+ T cells sorted from blood. The TCR was taken from a woman aged 18-35 years in good health. The V call is TRBV6-4, the J call TRBJ2-3, with D tentatively TRBD2 (6 bases). This chain's CDR3 is CASTPGDPSTDTQYF. CDR3 bases: TGTGCCAGCACCCCGGGGGACCCCAGCACAGATACGCAGTATTTT.